This entry concerns a single T cell receptor (beta chain). No cognate antigen has been identified for it. The sample holds no much larger clone one base away, and base qualities are not on file. The entry originates in a study of control samples from healthy donors and cancer patients (TCRdb year 2020). Trimming costs V 0 bases and J 4 bases, and their ends lie 11 bases apart. From the cysteine through the phenylalanine, the CDR3 covers 14 amino acids. The kept DNA is CDR3 alone, 42 bases in frame from the first base. CDR1 and CDR2 (SGHDT, YYEEEE) derive from the germline V gene. Receptor libraries were prepared by the immunoSEQ multiplex PCR assay. TCRdb retrieved this table from immuneACCESS and kept in-frame rearrangements only. Not all clones are present; in checked studies, unresolved V genes account for under half, and no reason is known for the remainder. A total of roughly 170,000 clones appear in this sample, 90% to 95% of them only once. More than 1.1% of the sample belongs to the ten largest clones.

Sequencing used blood. The rearranged segments are TRBV5-6 and TRBJ2-7, with an unclear D gene assignment. This sequence was found in a man younger than 35 in good health. CDR3 region: CASSLAGQLYEQYF. The DNA sequence is TGTGCCAGCAGCTTGGCTGGGCAGCTATACGAGCAGTACTTC.